This record looks at one T cell receptor beta chain sequence and its context. Donors had localized lung adenocarcinoma, a non-small cell lung cancer. TCRdb redid the calling of the PCR reads with MiXCR, one entry per CDR3 protein. Here the sample spans fewer than 4,000 distinct CDR3 sequences, 50% to 70% being singletons. The entry originates in a study of CD4 and CD8 cells across lung adenocarcinoma regions. This CDR3 region has 13 residues. Germline V gene sequence: CDR1 MNHNS, CDR2 SASEGT. Deletions cut 7 bases from V and 10 bases from J, with 17 bases between. The sequence was obtained from a male donor with lung adenocarcinoma. The CD4 and CD8 labels of this study may be unreliable. The chain uses TRBV6-1 and TRBJ2-1; TRBD1 might be the D (5 bases). The sequenced sample was CD4+ T cells from the margin of a lung tumor. The CDR3 nucleotides are TGTGCCAGCACATTTTCTTCCAAGGGGGAGCAGTTCTTC. Protein: CASTFSSKGEQFF.